The 4 T cell receptor beta chains presented below share a single source sample, sequenced in a study of cytomegalovirus exposure and HLA in healthy donors. Assay used: immunoSEQ multiplex PCR; TCRdb lists only in-frame clones, some missing. The sample includes some 260,000 clones, roughly 91% seen only once; the top ten take around 3.1%. Sequencing input: PBMCs. The receptors stem from a woman in her 30s in good health and CMV-seronegative.

The chain employs TRBV5-4 and TRBJ2-1; D unresolved. The CDR3 consists of 13 residues. The germline V gene has CDR1 SGHNT and CDR2 YYREEE (reference sequence). Trimming shortened V by 2 bases and J by 5 bases, and 8 bases separated the two germline ends. This CDR3 reads CASSFYLDNEQFF. CDR3 sequence (DNA): TGTGCCAGCAGCTTTTACCTGGACAATGAGCAGTTCTTC.

The chain recombines TRBV4-1 with TRBJ2-7, with TRBD2 matching 14 bases. Germline V gene data show CDR1 as MGHRA and CDR2 as YSYEKL. The CDR3 has 16 amino acids. Germline trimming cut 3 bases from V and 4 bases from J; bases unmatched to any gene: 5. The CDR3, as DNA: TGCGCCAGCAGCCACGTGGGACTAGCGGGAGAGTACGAGCAGTACTTC. Its translation: CASSHVGLAGEYEQYF.

V usage is TRBV5-4 and J usage is TRBJ2-5, with D possibly matching TRBD2 (6 bases). Trimming shortened V by 6 bases and J by 3 bases, and 18 bases separated the two germline ends. Per the germline V gene, CDR1 is SGHNT and CDR2 is YYREEE (reference sequence). CDR3 length equals 15 residues. The CDR3 is CASNLPGREEETQYF. For the CDR3, the DNA is TGTGCCAGCAACCTCCCAGGCAGGGAGGAAGAGACCCAGTACTTC.

This clone was observed a few times. The chain couples TRBV28 to TRBJ2-1, with 14 bases that match TRBD2. V lost 6 bases, J lost 5 bases, and 6 bases stayed unmatched. The CDR3 extends over 16 amino acids. In germline, CDR1 is MDHEN, CDR2 SYDVKM. The CDR3 sequence: CASSRLTSGGDNEQFF. The CDR3, as DNA: TGTGCCAGCAGCCGCCTGACTAGCGGGGGGGACAATGAGCAGTTCTTC.